This TCR beta chain was retrieved from a study of tumor and adjacent non-tumor tissue in lung cancer. The library came from three nested PCR rounds adapted from ARM-PCR protocols. Via MiXCR, TCRdb re-called the multiplex PCR reads, giving one row per CDR3 protein. The sample lists fewer than 120,000 distinct CDR3 sequences, roughly 84% occurring once. In this sample, this clonotype is medium-sized. This sample's RNA came from whole unsorted tissue. Between August and November 2014, newly diagnosed, chemotherapy-naive lung cancer patients underwent thoracic surgery in China. The specimen was lung tumor tissue. This TCR derives from a man aged 65-85 years with non-small cell lung cancer.

The CDR3 protein is CASSSTFSGRSVNEQFF. CDR3 DNA: TGTGCCAGCAGCTCCACCTTTAGCGGGAGGTCCGTCAATGAGCAGTTCTTC. The chain couples TRBV11-1 to TRBJ2-1, with 10 nucleotides matching TRBD2. CDR3 length equals 17 residues. The J segment lost 6 bases and the V segment lost 4 bases, leaving 12 bases of the junction unmatched. Germline CDR1 is SGHAT and CDR2 is FQDESV (reference sequence).